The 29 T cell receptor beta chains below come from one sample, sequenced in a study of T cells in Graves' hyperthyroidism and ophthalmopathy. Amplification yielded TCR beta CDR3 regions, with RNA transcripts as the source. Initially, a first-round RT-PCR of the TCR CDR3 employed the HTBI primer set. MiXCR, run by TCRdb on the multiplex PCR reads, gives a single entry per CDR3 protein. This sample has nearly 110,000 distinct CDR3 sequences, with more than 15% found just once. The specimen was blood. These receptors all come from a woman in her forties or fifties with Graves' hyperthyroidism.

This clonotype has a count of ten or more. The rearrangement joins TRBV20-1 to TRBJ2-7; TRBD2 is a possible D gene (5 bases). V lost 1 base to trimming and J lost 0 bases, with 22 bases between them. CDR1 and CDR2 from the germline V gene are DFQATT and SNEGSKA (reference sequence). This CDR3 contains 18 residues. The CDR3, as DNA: TGCAGTGCTAGAGGCTGGGAGTCCGGTAAAGCCCTCTCCTACGAGCAGTACGTC. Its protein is CSARGWESGKALSYEQYV.

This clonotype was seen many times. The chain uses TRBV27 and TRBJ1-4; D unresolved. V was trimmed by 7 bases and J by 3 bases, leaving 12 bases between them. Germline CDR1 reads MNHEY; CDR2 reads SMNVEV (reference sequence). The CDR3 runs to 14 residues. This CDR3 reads CASKGVYPNEKLFF. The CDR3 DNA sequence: TGTGCCAGCAAGGGAGTCTACCCTAATGAAAAACTGTTTTTT.

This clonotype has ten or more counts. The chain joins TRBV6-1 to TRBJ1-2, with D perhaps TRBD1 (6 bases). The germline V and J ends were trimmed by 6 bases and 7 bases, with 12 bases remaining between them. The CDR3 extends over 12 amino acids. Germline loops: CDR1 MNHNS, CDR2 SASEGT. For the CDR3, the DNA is TGTGCCAGCAGCGGTGGAGGGGGTGGCTACACCTTC. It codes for CASSGGGGGYTF.

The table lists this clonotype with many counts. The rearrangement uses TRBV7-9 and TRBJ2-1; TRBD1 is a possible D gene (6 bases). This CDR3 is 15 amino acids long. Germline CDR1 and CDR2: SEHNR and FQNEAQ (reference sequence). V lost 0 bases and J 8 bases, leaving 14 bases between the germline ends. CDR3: CASSLAVGGRYEQFF. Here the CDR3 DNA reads TGTGCCAGCAGCTTAGCCGTTGGGGGCAGATATGAGCAGTTCTTC. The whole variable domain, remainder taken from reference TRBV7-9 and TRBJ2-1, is DTGVSQNPRHKITKRGQNVTFRCDPISEHNRLYWYRQTLGQGPEFLTYFQNEAQLEKSRLLSDRFSAERPKGSFSTLEIQRTEQGDSAMYLCASSLAVGGRYEQFFGPGTRLTVL.

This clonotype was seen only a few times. CDR3 amino acids: CASIESPGTGPYNEQFF. The CDR3 DNA sequence: TGTGCCAGCATCGAATCTCCCGGGACAGGGCCCTACAATGAGCAGTTCTTC. This sequence joins TRBV7-9 and TRBJ2-1, with 9 bases lining up with TRBD1. This CDR3 has 17 residues. CDR1 is SEHNR and CDR2 is FQNEAQ in the germline V gene (reference sequence). The ends lost 7 bases at V and 2 bases at J; junction bases unmatched: 12. The whole variable domain, remainder taken from reference TRBV7-9 and TRBJ2-1, is DTGVSQNPRHKITKRGQNVTFRCDPISEHNRLYWYRQTLGQGPEFLTYFQNEAQLEKSRLLSDRFSAERPKGSFSTLEIQRTEQGDSAMYLCASIESPGTGPYNEQFFGPGTRLTVL.

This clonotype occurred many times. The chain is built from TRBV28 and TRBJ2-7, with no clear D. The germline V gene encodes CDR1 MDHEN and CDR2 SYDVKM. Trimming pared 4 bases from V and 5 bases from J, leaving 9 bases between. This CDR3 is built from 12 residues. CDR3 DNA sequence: TGTGCCAGCAGTTCGAATCCCCACGAGCAGTACGTC. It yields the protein CASSSNPHEQYV.

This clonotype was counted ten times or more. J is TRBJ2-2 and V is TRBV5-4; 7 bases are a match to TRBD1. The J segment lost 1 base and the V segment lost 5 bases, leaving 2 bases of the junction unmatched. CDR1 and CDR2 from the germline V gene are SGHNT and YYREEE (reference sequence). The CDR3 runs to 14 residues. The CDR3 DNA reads TGTGCCAGCAGGGGACAGCTGAACACCGGGGAGCTGTTTTTT. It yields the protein CASRGQLNTGELFF. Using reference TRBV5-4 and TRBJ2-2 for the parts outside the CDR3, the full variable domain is ETGVTQSPTHLIKTRGQQVTLRCSSQSGHNTVSWYQQALGQGPQFIFQYYREEENGRGNFPPRFSGLQFPNYSSELNVNALELDDSALYLCASRGQLNTGELFFGEGSRLTVL.

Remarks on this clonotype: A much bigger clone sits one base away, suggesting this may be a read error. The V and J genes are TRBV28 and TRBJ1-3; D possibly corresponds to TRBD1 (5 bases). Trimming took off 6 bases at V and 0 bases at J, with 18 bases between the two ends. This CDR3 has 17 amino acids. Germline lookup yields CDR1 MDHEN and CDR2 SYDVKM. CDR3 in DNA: TGTGCCAGCAGCCAGAACCGGGGCTCAGACTCTGGAAACACCATATATTTT. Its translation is CASSQNRGSDSGNTIYF.

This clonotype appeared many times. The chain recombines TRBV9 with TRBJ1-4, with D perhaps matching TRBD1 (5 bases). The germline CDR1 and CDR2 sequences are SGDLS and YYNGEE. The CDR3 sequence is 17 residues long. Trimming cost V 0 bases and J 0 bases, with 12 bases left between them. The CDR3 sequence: CASSVEGRGATNEKLFF. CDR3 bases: TGTGCCAGCAGCGTAGAAGGTCGAGGGGCAACTAATGAAAAACTGTTTTTT.

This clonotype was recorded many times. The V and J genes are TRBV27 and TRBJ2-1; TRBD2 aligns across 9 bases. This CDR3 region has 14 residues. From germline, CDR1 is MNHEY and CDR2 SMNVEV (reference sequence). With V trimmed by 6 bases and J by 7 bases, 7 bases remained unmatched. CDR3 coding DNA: TGTGCCAGCAGCACTATAGCGGGAGTAAATGAGCAGTTCTTC. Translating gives CASSTIAGVNEQFF.

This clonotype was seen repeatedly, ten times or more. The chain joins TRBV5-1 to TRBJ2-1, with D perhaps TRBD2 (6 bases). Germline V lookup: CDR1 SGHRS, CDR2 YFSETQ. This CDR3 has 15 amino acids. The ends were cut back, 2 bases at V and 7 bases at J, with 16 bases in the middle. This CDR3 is CASSFNPGLTNEQFF. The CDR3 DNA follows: TGCGCCAGCAGCTTTAACCCGGGACTCACGAATGAGCAGTTCTTC. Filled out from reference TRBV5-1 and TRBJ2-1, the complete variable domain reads KAGVTQTPRYLIKTRGQQVTLSCSPISGHRSVSWYQQTPGQGLQFLFEYFSETQRNKGNFPGRFSGRQFSNSRSEMNVSTLELGDSALYLCASSFNPGLTNEQFFGPGTRLTVL.

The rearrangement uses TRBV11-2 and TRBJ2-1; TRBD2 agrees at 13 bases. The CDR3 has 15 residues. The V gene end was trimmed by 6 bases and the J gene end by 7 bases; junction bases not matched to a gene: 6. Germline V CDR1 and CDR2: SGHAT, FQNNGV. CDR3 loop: CASRPTSGRGNEQFF. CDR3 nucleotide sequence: TGTGCCAGCAGACCTACTAGCGGGAGGGGTAATGAGCAGTTCTTC.

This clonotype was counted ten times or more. CDR3 nucleotide sequence: TGCAGTGCTCCCGGGAACCAAGAGACCCAGTACTTC. This translates into CSAPGNQETQYF. The J gene is TRBJ2-5, the V gene TRBV20-1; D possibly corresponds to TRBD2 (5 bases). The ends were cut back, 5 bases at V and 0 bases at J, with 7 bases in the middle. Germline-derived CDR1 and CDR2 are DFQATT and SNEGSKA (reference sequence). The CDR3 runs to 12 residues.

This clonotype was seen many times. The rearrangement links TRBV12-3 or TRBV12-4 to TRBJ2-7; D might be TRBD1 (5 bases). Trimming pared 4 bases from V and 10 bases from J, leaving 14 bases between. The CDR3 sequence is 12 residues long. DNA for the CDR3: TGTGCCAGCAGTTCGGCCAGGGTCGGTCAGTACTTC. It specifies CASSSARVGQYF.

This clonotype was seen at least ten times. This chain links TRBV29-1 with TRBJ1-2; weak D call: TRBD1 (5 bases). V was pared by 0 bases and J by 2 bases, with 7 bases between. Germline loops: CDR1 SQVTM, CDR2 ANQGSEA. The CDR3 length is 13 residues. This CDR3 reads CSVEETENYGYTF. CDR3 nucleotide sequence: TGCAGCGTTGAAGAGACAGAGAACTATGGCTACACCTTC.

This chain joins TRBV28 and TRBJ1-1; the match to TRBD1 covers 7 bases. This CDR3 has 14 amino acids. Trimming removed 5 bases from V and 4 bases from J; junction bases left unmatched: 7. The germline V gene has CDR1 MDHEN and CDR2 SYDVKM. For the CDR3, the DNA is TGTGCCAGCAGTCTAGGGGGCACAATCACTGAAGCTTTCTTT. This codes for CASSLGGTITEAFF.

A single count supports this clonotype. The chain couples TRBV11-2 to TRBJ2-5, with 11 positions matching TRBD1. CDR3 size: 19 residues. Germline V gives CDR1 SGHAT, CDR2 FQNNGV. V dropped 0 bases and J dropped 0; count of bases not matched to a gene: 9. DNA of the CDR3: TGTGCCAGCAGCTTAGAAATCGAGCGGACAGGGGGCGACCAAGAGACCCAGTACTTC. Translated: CASSLEIERTGGDQETQYF.

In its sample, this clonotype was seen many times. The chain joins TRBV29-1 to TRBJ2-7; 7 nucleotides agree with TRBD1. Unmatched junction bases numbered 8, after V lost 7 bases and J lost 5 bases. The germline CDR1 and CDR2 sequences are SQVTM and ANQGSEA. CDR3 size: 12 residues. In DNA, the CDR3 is TGCAGCGCCGTTGACAGGGTCCACGAGCAGTACTTC. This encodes CSAVDRVHEQYF.

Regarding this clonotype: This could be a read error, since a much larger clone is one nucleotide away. This CDR3 reads CASRRDFGGDTQYF. The CDR3 region has the DNA TGTGCCAGCAGGCGAGACTTCGGGGGGGATACGCAGTATTTT. This chain links TRBV2 with TRBJ2-3, with 7 bases matching TRBD2. This CDR3 comprises 14 residues. Losses at the gene ends were 6 bases for V and 6 bases for J; bases not matched to a gene: 9. From germline, CDR1 is SNHLY and CDR2 FYNNEI.

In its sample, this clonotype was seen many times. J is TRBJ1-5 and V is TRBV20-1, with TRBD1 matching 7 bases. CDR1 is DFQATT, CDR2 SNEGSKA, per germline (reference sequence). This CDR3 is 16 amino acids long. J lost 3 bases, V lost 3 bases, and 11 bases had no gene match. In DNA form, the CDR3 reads TGCAGTGCTAGGGTCCCTAACAGGGGAAACAATCAGCCCCAGCATTTT. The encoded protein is CSARVPNRGNNQPQHF.

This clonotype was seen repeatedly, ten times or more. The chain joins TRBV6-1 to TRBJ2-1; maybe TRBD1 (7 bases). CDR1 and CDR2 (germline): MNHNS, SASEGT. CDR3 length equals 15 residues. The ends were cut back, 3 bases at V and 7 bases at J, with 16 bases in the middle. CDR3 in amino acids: CASSEGRAGGNEQFF. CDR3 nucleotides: TGTGCCAGCAGTGAGGGGCGGGCAGGGGGGAATGAGCAGTTCTTC.

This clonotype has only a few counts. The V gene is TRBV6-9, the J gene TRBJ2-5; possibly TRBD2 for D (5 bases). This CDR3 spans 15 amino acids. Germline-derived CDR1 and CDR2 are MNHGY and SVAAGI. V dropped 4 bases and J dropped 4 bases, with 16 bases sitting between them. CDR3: CASSSGLNWGETQYF. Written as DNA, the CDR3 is TGTGCCAGCAGTTCAGGACTTAATTGGGGAGAGACCCAGTACTTC.

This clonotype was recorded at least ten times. Here the CDR3 DNA reads TGCAGTGCTCCAAATTACTCAGGTTCCCGCGGCTACACCTTC. Encoded protein: CSAPNYSGSRGYTF. The chain is built from TRBV20-1 and TRBJ1-2, with D unresolved. This CDR3 region has 14 residues. Trimming took 5 bases from V and 8 from J, leaving 21 bases between them. Looked up from germline, CDR1 is DFQATT and CDR2 is SNEGSKA (reference sequence).

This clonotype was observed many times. DNA for the CDR3: TGTGCCAGCAGCCAAGAAGTAGCGGGAGGGCCAACAGATACGCAGTATTTT. Residues: CASSQEVAGGPTDTQYF. This chain links TRBV14 with TRBJ2-3; 11 bases line up with TRBD2. In germline, CDR1 is SGHDN, CDR2 FVKESK. V dropped 0 bases and J dropped 3; count of bases not matched to a gene: 5. This CDR3 contains 17 residues.

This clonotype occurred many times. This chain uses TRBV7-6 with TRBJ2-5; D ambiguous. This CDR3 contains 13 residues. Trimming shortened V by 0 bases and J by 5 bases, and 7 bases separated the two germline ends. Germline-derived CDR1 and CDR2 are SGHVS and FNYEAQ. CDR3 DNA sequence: TGTGCCAGCAGCTTAGCGTCAGAGGAGACCCAGTACTTC. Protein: CASSLASEETQYF. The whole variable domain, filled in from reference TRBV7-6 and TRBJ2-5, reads GAGVSQSPRYKVTKRGQDVALRCDPISGHVSLYWYRQALGQGPEFLTYFNYEAQQDKSGLPNDRFSAERPEGSISTLTIQRTEQRDSAMYRCASSLASEETQYFGPGTRLLVL.

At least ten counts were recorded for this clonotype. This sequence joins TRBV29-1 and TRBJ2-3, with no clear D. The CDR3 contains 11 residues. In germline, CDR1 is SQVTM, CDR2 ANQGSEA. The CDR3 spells CSAFSTDTQYF. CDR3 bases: TGCAGTGCCTTTAGCACAGATACGCAGTATTTT.

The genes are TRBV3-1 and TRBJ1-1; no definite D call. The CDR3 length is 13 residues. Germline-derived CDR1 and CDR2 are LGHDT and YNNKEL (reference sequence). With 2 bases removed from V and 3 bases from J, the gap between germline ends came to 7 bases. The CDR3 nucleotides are TGTGCCAGCAGCCAATCGCTATACACTGAAGCTTTCTTT. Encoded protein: CASSQSLYTEAFF.

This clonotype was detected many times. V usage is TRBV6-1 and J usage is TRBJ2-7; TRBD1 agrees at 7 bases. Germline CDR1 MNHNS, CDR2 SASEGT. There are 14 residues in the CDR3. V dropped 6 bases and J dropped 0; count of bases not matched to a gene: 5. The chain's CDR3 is CASRETGRSYEQYF. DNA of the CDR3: TGTGCCAGCAGGGAGACAGGGCGCTCCTACGAGCAGTACTTC.

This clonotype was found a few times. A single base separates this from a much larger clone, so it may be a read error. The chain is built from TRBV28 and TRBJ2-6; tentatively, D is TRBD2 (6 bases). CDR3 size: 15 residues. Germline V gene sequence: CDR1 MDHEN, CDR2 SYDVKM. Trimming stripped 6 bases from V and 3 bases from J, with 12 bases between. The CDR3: CASRRGGGGANVLTF. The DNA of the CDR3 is TGTGCCAGCAGAAGGGGAGGAGGTGGGGCCAACGTCCTGACTTTC.